The 22 T cell receptor beta chains below all came from one sample that was sequenced in a study of regulatory T cells in long-lasting Graves disease. Time point noted: newly diagnosed GD, antithyroid drugs for less than 3 months. PBMC-derived RNA was used for the TCR library. Both iRepertoire HTBI primers and Arm-PCR of CDR3 regions were used to build the TCR beta libraries. TCRdb re-analysed the multiplex PCR reads in MiXCR, keeping a single row per CDR3 protein. The sample has some 250,000 distinct CDR3 sequences; 20% are singletons. The specimen was peripheral blood mononuclear cells (PBMCs), collected at new diagnosis, from a patient treated with antithyroid drugs. The receptor set was obtained from a female donor with Graves disease.

This clonotype appeared many times. This rearrangement joins TRBV2 to TRBJ2-1; tentatively, D is TRBD2 (5 bases). Germline-derived CDR1 and CDR2 are SNHLY and FYNNEI. The CDR3 spans 15 residues. V lost 4 bases and J 0 bases, leaving 10 bases between the germline ends. CDR3 nucleotide sequence: TGTGCCAGCAGTGTCGAGGGAAGCTCCTACAATGAGCAGTTCTTC. Translated, it gives CASSVEGSSYNEQFF.

This clonotype was counted at least ten times. This rearrangement joins TRBV2 to TRBJ1-3; tentatively, D is TRBD1 (5 bases). CDR3 length equals 12 residues. V gave up 8 bases and J gave up 3 bases, with 8 bases separating them. Per the germline V gene, CDR1 is SNHLY and CDR2 is FYNNEI. DNA of the CDR3: TGTGCCAGCCGGGGGATTGGAAACACCATATATTTT. Residues: CASRGIGNTIYF.

This clonotype was seen at least ten times. This chain links TRBV20-1 with TRBJ2-1, with TRBD2 matching over 7 bases. Germline V lookup: CDR1 DFQATT, CDR2 SNEGSKA (reference sequence). The CDR3 spans 14 residues. With V trimmed by 3 bases and J by 1 base, 3 bases remained unmatched. As DNA, the CDR3 is TGCAGTGCTAGGGGAGGGCCTTCCTACAATGAGCAGTTCTTC. Residues: CSARGGPSYNEQFF.

This clonotype was detected many times. The chain has TRBV12-3 or TRBV12-4 and TRBJ2-2; TRBD2 matches at 7 bases. Trimming cost V 7 bases and J 5 bases; bases outside gene matches: 10. This CDR3 is built from 15 residues. The CDR3 nucleotides read TGTGCCAGCACCGCATGGGGGGGTCGGACCGGGGAGCTGTTTTTT. Its protein is CASTAWGGRTGELFF.

This clonotype was seen repeatedly, ten times or more. V is TRBV29-1 and J is TRBJ2-7; 7 bases map to TRBD1. The CDR3 has 14 amino acids. Germline CDR1 is SQVTM and CDR2 is ANQGSEA. V shed 6 bases and J 3 bases; nucleotides not matched to a gene: 11. This chain's CDR3 is CSVAPGTAYYEQYF. Written as DNA, the CDR3 is TGCAGCGTGGCCCCCGGGACAGCATACTACGAGCAGTACTTC.

This clonotype was found many times. The chain joins TRBV4-3 to TRBJ2-3; TRBD2 matches at 10 bases. CDR1 LGHNA and CDR2 YSLEER come from the germline V gene. The CDR3 runs 15 residues. Trimming at V came to 0 bases and at J to 6 bases, leaving 3 bases not matched to a gene. Here the CDR3 reads CASSQETSGMDTQYF. CDR3 in DNA: TGCGCCAGCAGCCAAGAAACTAGCGGGATGGATACGCAGTATTTT.

The sample holds many counts of this clonotype. The chain links TRBV14 to TRBJ2-3; D uncertain. The germline V gene encodes CDR1 SGHDN and CDR2 FVKESK. This CDR3 has 14 amino acids. V lost 0 bases and J lost 3, with 7 bases in between. The CDR3 DNA reads TGTGCCAGCAGCCAAGACCAGAGAACAGATACGCAGTATTTT. The encoded protein is CASSQDQRTDTQYF.

This clonotype was found many times. The V call is TRBV9, the J call TRBJ2-2; D is unclear. Germline values: CDR1 SGDLS, CDR2 YYNGEE. The CDR3 length is 14 residues. V dropped 0 bases and J dropped 2 bases, with 5 bases sitting between them. The CDR3 loop reads CASSVVPNTGELFF. In nucleotides, the CDR3 is TGTGCCAGCAGCGTAGTACCTAACACCGGGGAGCTGTTTTTT.

This clonotype was seen at least ten times. The chain carries TRBV28 and TRBJ1-2; 10 bases map to TRBD1. This CDR3 has 15 residues. Germline values: CDR1 MDHEN, CDR2 SYDVKM. V shed 5 bases, J shed 4 bases, and the junction held 7 bases outside the gene matches. CDR3: CASSGGTGVLYGYTF. CDR3 in DNA: TGTGCCAGCAGTGGCGGGACAGGGGTCCTCTATGGCTACACCTTC.

The sample holds many counts of this clonotype. The rearrangement links TRBV6-5 to TRBJ2-2; D possibly corresponds to TRBD1 (7 bases). CDR3 length: 16 amino acids. Trimming took 3 bases from V and 3 from J, leaving 14 bases between them. Germline V gene sequence: CDR1 MNHEY, CDR2 SVGAGI. CDR3 region: CASSYSQGEDTGELFF. Written as DNA, the CDR3 is TGTGCCAGCAGTTATAGCCAGGGGGAGGACACCGGGGAGCTGTTTTTT.

Many counts were recorded for this clonotype. The chain combines TRBV5-6 with TRBJ1-1; tentative D call: TRBD1 (5 bases). CDR1 and CDR2 (germline): SGHDT, YYEEEE. The CDR3 consists of 14 residues. Trimming removed 0 bases at V and 9 bases at J, with 15 bases between. The CDR3 coding sequence is TGTGCCAGCAGCTTGGCTGGGGCCGGGGGGAAAGCTTTCTTT. Encoded protein: CASSLAGAGGKAFF.

The rearrangement links TRBV25-1 to TRBJ2-7, with 10 bases aligning to TRBD1. In germline, CDR1 is MGHDK, CDR2 SYGVNS. There are 18 residues in the CDR3. The V and J ends lost 0 bases and 2 bases, in that order; junction bases with no gene match: 10. The CDR3 nucleotides read TGTGCCAGCAGTGAATATTTAAATCCGGACAGGGGGGCCTACGAGCAGTACTTC. It is translated as CASSEYLNPDRGAYEQYF.

This clonotype appeared many times. Compared with germline, one end of the junction differs, possibly owing to a read error. The genes are TRBV11-2 and TRBJ2-1; TRBD2 matches at 15 bases. Germline loops: CDR1 SGHAT, CDR2 FQNNGV. The CDR3 runs 19 residues. CDR3 sequence: CASSPMGLAGGRSYNEQSF. Written as DNA, the CDR3 is TGTGCCAGCAGCCCGATGGGACTAGCGGGGGGCCGCTCCTACAATGAGCAGTCCTTC.

This clonotype was counted ten times or more. This CDR3 is missing its conserved last phenylalanine or tryptophan, likely due to a read error. The V call is TRBV7-2, the J call TRBJ2-1, with TRBD1 as a possible D gene (6 bases). Looked up from germline, CDR1 is SGHTA and CDR2 is FQGNSA. CDR3 size: 12 residues. The V and J ends lost 5 bases and 4 bases respectively, with 6 bases between them. The CDR3 reads CASSGQYNEQFS. As DNA, the CDR3 is TGTGCCAGCAGCGGACAGTACAATGAGCAGTTCTCC.

The chain combines TRBV7-2 with TRBJ1-5; 8 nucleotides align to TRBD1. The CDR3 runs to 13 residues. With 2 bases clipped from V and 6 bases from J, the junction kept 0 bases outside the gene matches. CDR1 is SGHTA, CDR2 FQGNSA, per germline. In nucleotides, the CDR3 is TGTGCCAGCAGCTTACAGGGGGCTCAGCCCCAGCATTTT. Translating gives CASSLQGAQPQHF.

The rearrangement joins TRBV30 to TRBJ2-7; D remains ambiguous. This CDR3 spans 12 amino acids. Germline V gene lookup returns CDR1 GTSNPN and CDR2 SVGIG (reference sequence). The V and J ends lost 0 bases and 5 bases respectively, with 8 bases between them. As DNA, the CDR3 is TGTGCCTGGAGTGTACGAATGGACGAGCAGTACTTC. Residues: CAWSVRMDEQYF.

In its sample, this clonotype was seen many times. The chain recombines TRBV11-3 with TRBJ2-1; 9 bases line up with TRBD1. Looked up from germline, CDR1 is SGHNT and CDR2 is YENEEA. CDR3 length equals 15 residues. V gave up 6 bases and J gave up 6 bases; unmatched junction bases: 9. CDR3 loop: CASSRTGGAGNEQFF. CDR3 DNA sequence: TGTGCCAGCAGTCGCACAGGGGGCGCGGGCAATGAGCAGTTCTTC.

This clonotype was picked up many times. CDR3 residues: CASAGASYEQYF. The CDR3 DNA reads as TGTGCCAGCGCTGGGGCCTCCTACGAGCAGTACTTC. The chain has TRBV6-2 or TRBV6-3 and TRBJ2-7, with D possibly matching TRBD1 (5 bases). Germline loops: CDR1 MNHEY, CDR2 SVGEGT. CDR3 length: 12 amino acids. Trimming stripped 8 bases from V and 0 bases from J, with 8 bases between.

This clonotype was picked up many times. The chain combines TRBV4-3 with TRBJ2-5; D not resolved. V lost 1 base and J lost 5, with 11 bases in between. Germline CDR1 and CDR2: LGHNA and YSLEER. The CDR3 extends over 14 amino acids. The CDR3 sequence is CASSQVGMGETQYF. The DNA for the CDR3 is TGCGCCAGCAGCCAAGTAGGAATGGGGGAGACCCAGTACTTC.

This clonotype was observed at least ten times. The chain employs TRBV6-2 or TRBV6-3 and TRBJ2-1, with no clear D. The CDR3 has 13 amino acids. Trimming pared 2 bases from V and 4 bases from J, leaving 6 bases between. CDR1 is MNHEY, CDR2 SVGEGT, per germline. CDR3 sequence (DNA): TGTGCCAGCAGTTACAGTGGTTACAATGAGCAGTTCTTC. It is translated as CASSYSGYNEQFF.

Many counts were recorded for this clonotype. The CDR3 region has the DNA TGTGCCAGCAGCTTGGACGGATTTAACACTGAAGCTTTCTTT. The encoded protein is CASSLDGFNTEAFF. This sequence joins TRBV7-2 and TRBJ1-1; unclear D gene. This CDR3 has 14 amino acids. Deletions cut 3 bases from V and 2 bases from J, with 10 bases between. Germline V lookup: CDR1 SGHTA, CDR2 FQGNSA.

This clonotype was seen repeatedly, ten times or more. V is TRBV11-2 and J is TRBJ1-1; D uncertain. The CDR3 loop spans 15 amino acids. V lost 1 base, J lost 6 bases, and 15 bases lay in between. Germline V lookup: CDR1 SGHAT, CDR2 FQNNGV. The CDR3 DNA follows: TGTGCCAGCAGCTTAGGTACGGGTTCGGTATCTGAAGCTTTCTTT. It specifies CASSLGTGSVSEAFF.